The 2 T cell receptor beta chains presented below share a single source sample, sequenced in a study of chemoradiotherapy in HPV16-positive cancers. Data came from immunoSEQ multiplex PCR; TCRdb stores just in-frame clones and leaves some out. The sample has 30,000 to 40,000 clones; around 80% are singletons. The sample in question was blood, obtained from a patient who underwent chemoradiotherapy. The receptors were sampled from a human donor with HPV-associated anogenital cancer.

The chain is built from TRBV7-9 and TRBJ2-5; 14 nucleotides align to TRBD2. The CDR3 consists of 16 residues. V trimming: 5 bases; J trimming: 4 bases; junction bases outside the gene matches: 6. From germline, CDR1 is SEHNR and CDR2 FQNEAQ (reference sequence). The CDR3 DNA reads TGTGCCAGCAGCCCCTTGACTAGCGGGGGGGGAGAGACCCAGTACTTC. This gives the protein CASSPLTSGGGETQYF.

The chain combines TRBV2 with TRBJ2-7; D possibly corresponds to TRBD1 (6 bases). Trimming shortened V by 4 bases and J by 0 bases, and 22 bases separated the two germline ends. There are 18 residues in the CDR3. Germline-derived CDR1 and CDR2 are SNHLY and FYNNEI. The CDR3 region is CASSVPLNRAESSYEQYF. The CDR3 nucleotides read TGTGCCAGCAGTGTCCCCTTAAACAGGGCAGAAAGCTCCTACGAGCAGTACTTC.